Reported below is one TCR beta chain. Its matching antigen is unknown. The use of a sample-barcoded 5' primer and a J-beta primer mix characterized a second PCR of about 7 to 12 cycles. TCRdb re-derived calls from the 5' RACE reads in MiXCR, one entry per CDR3 protein. This sample carries roughly 2 million distinct CDR3 sequences, about 50% of them seen once, and the ten largest clones take 2.1%. This CDR3 region has 16 residues. J gave up 1 base and V 3 bases, and 7 bases lay outside the gene matches. Germline loops: CDR1 DFQATT, CDR2 SNEGSKA (reference sequence). The people who gave samples were healthy Caucasians from Russia, aged about 6 to 95. The data were taken from a study of blood T cells in healthy people across ages. Whole-study findings and limits: Strong correlation was found linking TCR beta diversity to naive T cell percentage. Per million T cells, the diversity of TCR beta decreased roughly linearly as age advanced.

The TCR comes from a woman aged 35 to 49 in good health. Sequenced sample: blood. This sequence joins TRBV20-1 and TRBJ1-5; 9 nucleotides match TRBD1. The CDR3 reads CSASRRDRDSNQPQHF. CDR3 DNA sequence: TGCAGTGCTAGTCGCCGGGACAGGGACAGCAATCAGCCCCAGCATTTT.